The source of this T cell receptor beta chain is a study of T cells after yellow fever vaccination. Findings of the study overall: Clonotypes appearing in both CD4 and CD8 compartments existed, and their share was small. A weaker but faster secondary response was observed, peaking on day 5 versus 15. Detected again after the booster were most primary-vaccination clones, at almost 97% CD4 and roughly 88% CD8.

This clonotype was detected ten times or more. Its specificity is not known. Each CDR3 protein gets one entry after TCRdb re-called the 5' RACE reads with MiXCR. The profile shows about 360,000 distinct CDR3 sequences, over 5% of them singletons. Germline V lookup: CDR1 SGHTA, CDR2 FQGNSA. V lost 1 base, J lost 6 bases, and 6 bases stayed unmatched. The CDR3 contains 16 residues. J is TRBJ2-2 and V is TRBV7-2, with TRBD1 matching 9 bases. This clonotype originated in a man aged 25-40 years who received the YFV17D yellow fever vaccine. Sequences were derived from PBMCs, sampled 5 days after the yellow fever booster vaccination. The CDR3: CASSLGGTGTAGELFF. The CDR3 DNA is TGTGCCAGCAGCTTAGGAGGGACAGGGACCGCCGGGGAGCTGTTTTTT. Full variable domain (rest looked up from reference TRBV7-2 and TRBJ2-2): GAGVSQSPSNKVTEKGKDVELRCDPISGHTALYWYRQSLGQGLEFLIYFQGNSAPDKSGLPSDRFSAERTGGSVSTLTIQRTQQEDSAVYLCASSLGGTGTAGELFFGEGSRLTVL.